The clone carrying this T cell receptor (beta chain) was picked up one time. The germline V gene encodes CDR1 LNHDA and CDR2 SQIVND (reference sequence). CDR3 length: 15 amino acids. Trimming left V 10 bases short and J 0 bases short, with 16 bases between. The data belong to a study of blood T cell repertoires in COVID-19. Study overall: There were acute and convalescent COVID-19 samples, and they came from the United States, Italy and Spain. T cells, B-cell-depleted T cells, or PBMCs supplied cDNA or gDNA.

Original handling: Cell counts per sample came from amplifying reference gene primers. Profiling relied on immunoSEQ multiplex PCR, and the TCRdb table lists in-frame clones only, not all of them. That table supplies the V and J calls and clone size; D and trimming were determined from the DNA. The profile shows 55,000 to 75,000 clones, about 86% of them singletons. The V call is TRBV19, the J call TRBJ1-5; D not certain. Sequencing used peripheral blood. This TCR came from a man aged 45-60 years with acute or convalescent COVID-19. The CDR3 DNA reads TGTGCCACAACCGGTGCCCCATATAGCAATCAGCCCCAGCATTTT. This codes for CATTGAPYSNQPQHF. The variable domain in full, completed from reference TRBV19 and TRBJ1-5, reads DGGITQSPKYLFRKEGQNVTLSCEQNLNHDAMYWYRQDPGQGLRLIYYSQIVNDFQKGDIAEGYSVSREKKESFPLTVTSAQKNPTAFYLCATTGAPYSNQPQHFGDGTRLSIL.